This passage covers 23 T cell receptor beta chains from one sample sequenced in a study of blood T cell repertoires in COVID-19. Clones were read by immunoSEQ multiplex PCR, and TCRdb kept only the in-frame ones, dropping some. The sample lists 250,000 to 350,000 clones; 90% were seen once. Sample: peripheral blood. All receptors derive from a woman in her 30s with COVID-19, enrolled during active disease.

The V gene is TRBV7-9, the J gene TRBJ1-6, with unresolved D. The V and J ends lost 3 bases and 8 bases respectively, with 8 bases between them. The germline gives CDR1 SEHNR, CDR2 FQNEAQ (reference sequence). The CDR3 sequence is 13 residues long. The CDR3 coding sequence is TGTGCCAGCAGCTTGCGGGAACATTCACCCCTCCACTTT. It yields the protein CASSLREHSPLHF.

This rearrangement joins TRBV18 to TRBJ1-1; D perhaps matches TRBD1 (6 bases). V lost 3 bases and J 3 bases, leaving 14 bases between the germline ends. CDR1 and CDR2 (germline): KGHSH, LQKENI. The CDR3 covers 15 residues. The CDR3 DNA sequence: TGTGCCAGCTCACCCCAGGGGACGAGGGACACTGAAGCTTTCTTT. Its protein product is CASSPQGTRDTEAFF.

The chain couples TRBV24-1 to TRBJ2-5, with D tentatively TRBD2 (5 bases). V lost 4 bases and J lost 2, with 13 bases in between. The CDR3 covers 15 residues. Per the germline V gene, CDR1 is KGHDR and CDR2 is SFDVKD. The DNA of the CDR3 is TGTGCCACCAGTGACCCTGCTAGCATACAAGAGACCCAGTACTTC. Translation: CATSDPASIQETQYF.

The chain couples TRBV14 to TRBJ2-5, with D perhaps matching TRBD2 (5 bases). Germline V lookup: CDR1 SGHDN, CDR2 FVKESK. The CDR3 spans 14 residues. The ends were cut back, 1 base at V and 7 bases at J, with 13 bases in the middle. The CDR3 sequence: CASSQVGGLGTQYF. The DNA of the CDR3 is TGTGCCAGCAGCCAAGTCGGAGGTCTGGGGACCCAGTACTTC.

This clone was recorded a few times. The genes are TRBV25-1 and TRBJ1-4; unclear D gene. Between the trimmed V and J ends, which lost 4 bases and 3 bases, there was a span of 18 bases. CDR3 length equals 17 residues. CDR1 and CDR2 (germline): MGHDK, SYGVNS. The CDR3 sequence is CASSAGRSERANEKLFF. The CDR3 DNA reads as TGTGCCAGCAGTGCCGGAAGGTCGGAGCGGGCTAATGAAAAACTGTTTTTT.

This clone turned up a few times. This chain's CDR3 is CASSLRAYNSPLHF. The CDR3 DNA follows: TGTGCCAGCAGCCTCCGGGCCTATAATTCACCCCTCCACTTT. The chain links TRBV28 to TRBJ1-6, with D unclear. The CDR3 spans 14 residues. The germline V gene has CDR1 MDHEN and CDR2 SYDVKM. The V end was cut by 6 bases, the J end by 2 bases, with 8 bases between. The full variable domain, rest sourced from reference TRBV28 and TRBJ1-6, is DVKVTQSSRYLVKRTGEKVFLECVQDMDHENMFWYRQDPGLGLRLIYFSYDVKMKEKGDIPEGYSVSREKKERFSLILESASTNQTSMYLCASSLRAYNSPLHFGNGTRLTVT.

The chain uses TRBV3-1 (or the pseudogene TRBV3-2) and TRBJ2-1; D remains ambiguous. From germline, CDR1 is LGHDT and CDR2 YNNKEL (reference sequence). This CDR3 is 12 amino acids long. V was pared by 1 base and J by 5 bases, with 3 bases between. The CDR3 spells CASSQADNEQFF. The CDR3 nucleotides read TGTGCCAGCAGCCAAGCCGACAATGAGCAGTTCTTC.

This chain uses TRBV27 with TRBJ2-7; 8 nucleotides align to TRBD2. Germline CDR1 reads MNHEY; CDR2 reads SMNVEV (reference sequence). The V and J ends lost 6 bases and 3 bases, in that order; junction bases with no gene match: 13. This CDR3 is 16 amino acids long. CDR3 DNA: TGTGCCAGCAGCCAGCGAAGTAGTAGCGGGAACTACGAGCAGTACTTC. Residues: CASSQRSSSGNYEQYF.

The chain carries TRBV4-3 and TRBJ2-5; D might be TRBD2 (5 bases). CDR3 length equals 15 residues. Trimming stripped 1 base from V and 4 bases from J, with 13 bases between. Germline loops: CDR1 LGHNA, CDR2 YSLEER. The CDR3, as DNA: TGCGCCAGCAGCCAAGGGCCAAGCGGCCTAGAGACCCAGTACTTC. This codes for CASSQGPSGLETQYF.

V gene TRBV9 combines with J gene TRBJ1-3; tentative D call: TRBD1 (6 bases). CDR3 size: 15 residues. Trimming pared 0 bases from V and 6 bases from J, leaving 13 bases between. CDR1 is SGDLS, CDR2 YYNGEE, per germline. CDR3: CASSVDGRGSNTIYF. CDR3 coding DNA: TGTGCCAGCAGCGTAGATGGCAGGGGATCAAACACCATATATTTT.

V usage is TRBV27 and J usage is TRBJ1-1; 7 nucleotides align to TRBD1. V gave up 6 bases and J gave up 0 bases; unmatched junction bases: 4. The CDR3 is 14 amino acids. Germline lookup yields CDR1 MNHEY and CDR2 SMNVEV (reference sequence). In nucleotides, the CDR3 is TGTGCCAGCAGCCTGACAGGGATGAACACTGAAGCTTTCTTT. Its protein product is CASSLTGMNTEAFF.

This clone was detected only a few times. The chain links TRBV25-1 to TRBJ2-5, with 10 bases matching TRBD2. The V and J ends lost 2 bases and 4 bases, in that order; junction bases with no gene match: 7. CDR3 length: 16 residues. The germline V gene has CDR1 MGHDK and CDR2 SYGVNS. The CDR3 reads CASSEALAGAGETQYF. CDR3 coding DNA: TGTGCCAGCAGTGAAGCTCTAGCGGGAGCAGGAGAGACCCAGTACTTC.

This chain uses TRBV19 with TRBJ2-7; TRBD2 aligns across 9 bases. The J segment lost 4 bases and the V segment lost 5 bases, leaving 3 bases of the junction unmatched. Per the germline V gene, CDR1 is LNHDA and CDR2 is SQIVND (reference sequence). The CDR3 has 13 residues. Here the CDR3 DNA reads TGTGCCAGTAGTTTTAGCGGGAGTTACGAGCAGTACTTC. Translation: CASSFSGSYEQYF.

The chain couples TRBV3-1 (or the pseudogene TRBV3-2) to TRBJ2-7; the D is unclear. Germline CDR1 is LGHDT and CDR2 is YNNKEL (reference sequence). The V end was cut by 4 bases, the J end by 0 bases, with 10 bases between. The CDR3 consists of 14 residues. CDR3 amino acids: CASSPQRSSYEQYF. For the CDR3, the DNA is TGTGCCAGCAGCCCACAAAGGAGCTCCTACGAGCAGTACTTC.

The chain combines TRBV6-5 with TRBJ1-1; 11 positions match TRBD1. The CDR3 runs 14 residues. With V trimmed by 6 bases and J by 10 bases, 10 bases remained unmatched. Germline assignment: CDR1 MNHEY and CDR2 SVGAGI. This CDR3 reads CASRSQDRGRTAFF. DNA of the CDR3: TGTGCCAGCAGATCCCAGGACAGGGGGCGTACAGCTTTCTTT.

The chain carries TRBV18 and TRBJ1-1; the match to TRBD1 covers 10 bases. Germline V gene sequence: CDR1 KGHSH, CDR2 LQKENI. This CDR3 has 15 residues. V lost 5 bases and J lost 6; bases outside the gene matches: 9. The CDR3 DNA follows: TGTGCCAGCTCATCTGGGACAGGGGATATGGCTGAAGCTTTCTTT. Protein product: CASSSGTGDMAEAFF.

V gene TRBV10-3 combines with J gene TRBJ1-5, with TRBD1 as a possible D gene (5 bases). From germline, CDR1 is ENHRY and CDR2 SYGVKD. This CDR3 spans 16 amino acids. V gave up 2 bases and J gave up 0 bases, with 11 bases separating them. The CDR3 here is CAISERGQNSNQPQHF. For the CDR3, the DNA is TGTGCCATCAGTGAGAGGGGCCAGAATAGCAATCAGCCCCAGCATTTT.

This chain uses TRBV10-3 with TRBJ1-4; tentatively, D is TRBD1 (5 bases). The CDR3 is made up of 15 amino acids. From germline, CDR1 is ENHRY and CDR2 SYGVKD. The V gene lost 0 bases and the J gene lost 8 bases, with 13 bases spanning the gap. CDR3 bases: TGTGCCATCAGTGAGTCTAGGGGAATACGGGAAAAACTGTTTTTT. Translated, it gives CAISESRGIREKLFF.

The rearrangement joins TRBV19 to TRBJ2-1; 9 nucleotides agree with TRBD2. Germline values: CDR1 LNHDA, CDR2 SQIVND (reference sequence). The CDR3 has 18 residues. The ends lost 5 bases at V and 5 bases at J; junction bases unmatched: 16. CDR3 in DNA: TGTGCCAGTAGTCCCCGCGGTGCGGGAGGGCCGGGTAACAATGAGCAGTTCTTC. Translating it yields CASSPRGAGGPGNNEQFF.

CDR3 sequence (DNA): TGTGCCAGCAGAGGGGCGAACGAGCAGTACTTC. Amino acid sequence: CASRGANEQYF. V and J are TRBV6-4 and TRBJ2-7, with a possible D match to TRBD1 (5 bases). Germline CDR1 and CDR2: MRHNA and SNTAGT. V gave up 6 bases and J gave up 5 bases, with 8 bases separating them. The CDR3 loop spans 11 amino acids.

This chain links TRBV6-1 with TRBJ1-2; D is uncertain. V dropped 2 bases and J dropped 2 bases, with 12 bases sitting between them. This CDR3 has 15 amino acids. Germline V CDR1 and CDR2: MNHNS, SASEGT. The CDR3 is CASSELHSLNYGYTF. The CDR3 coding sequence is TGTGCCAGCAGTGAACTTCACAGCCTGAACTATGGCTACACCTTC.

This chain joins TRBV28 and TRBJ1-4, with TRBD1 matching 12 bases. The germline V gene encodes CDR1 MDHEN and CDR2 SYDVKM. The CDR3 covers 17 residues. The J segment lost 3 bases and the V segment lost 6 bases, leaving 8 bases of the junction unmatched. CDR3 amino acids: CASRRGTGGRSNEKLFF. CDR3 DNA: TGTGCCAGCAGGCGTGGGACAGGGGGCCGTTCTAATGAAAAACTGTTTTTT.

The V call is TRBV6-5, the J call TRBJ1-6; D is unresolved. V was pared by 2 bases and J by 10 bases, with 12 bases between. The germline CDR1 and CDR2 sequences are MNHEY and SVGAGI. The CDR3 loop spans 14 amino acids. CDR3 DNA sequence: TGTGCCAGCAGTTACGGCGGGGTACGGTCACCCCTCCACTTT. Translation gives CASSYGGVRSPLHF.